This T cell receptor beta chain was identified during a study of stem cell transplantation in POMP-related autoinflammatory disease. Study details: Impaired MHC class I-dependent CD8+ differentiation was hypothesized from defective thymoproteasomes. Before transplant, CD4+ T cells skewed naive and CD8+ proportions were low. General study findings and limits: In patients with PRAID, every analyzed T-cell subset tended to show lower diversity and higher clonality. Unique TRB V-J gene pairings were limited in number in patients with PRAID.

Assay used: immunoSEQ multiplex PCR; TCRdb lists only in-frame clones, some missing. The table has 11,000 or so clones, about 88% seen once; the top ten hold just under 55%. Prominent immunodeficiency with autoinflammation defined PRAID. In the case of this clone: Its antigen is unidentified.

Specimen: CD8+ T cells from PBMCs, collected before stem cell transplantation. The clonotype comes from a human donor with POMP-related autoinflammation and immune dysregulation (PRAID).

The CDR3: CASLGRDSVHGYTF. DNA for the CDR3: TGTGCCAGCCTGGGGAGGGACAGCGTTCATGGCTACACCTTC. The V and J genes are TRBV7-9 and TRBJ1-2, with 7 bases fitting TRBD1. The CDR3 length is 14 residues. Trimming cost V 8 bases and J 6 bases; bases outside gene matches: 12. The V gene's germline CDR1 is SEHNR and CDR2 FQNEAQ (reference sequence).